This T cell receptor beta chain was retrieved from a study of CD8 T cells in ankylosing spondylitis. Points from the study as a whole: Ankylosing spondylitis blood appeared to be characterized by a TCR beta motif of about 8 highly homologous variants. Matched ankylosing spondylitis synovial fluid reportedly contained a significantly enriched population of disease-linked clones.

This clonotype was seen ten or more times. Antigen unknown. TCRdb processed the 5' RACE reads anew with MiXCR; each CDR3 protein has one entry. The sample holds fewer than 250,000 distinct CDR3 sequences; around a quarter are singletons and the top ten take under 8%. CDR3 size: 16 residues. Losses at the gene ends were 6 bases for V and 0 bases for J; bases not matched to a gene: 10. Looked up from germline, CDR1 is DFQATT and CDR2 is SNEGSKA (reference sequence). The source material was blood, either unsorted or a sorted T cell fraction (not recorded which). The rearrangement uses TRBV20-1 and TRBJ2-1, with 8 positions matching TRBD2. The source of this sequence is a male donor with ankylosing spondylitis or in good health (not recorded which). The CDR3 nucleotides read TGCAGTGCAGGCCCTCTACTAGCGGTCTCCTACAATGAGCAGTTCTTC. Its protein product is CSAGPLLAVSYNEQFF.